This T cell receptor (beta chain) appears in the sequencing data of a study of cytomegalovirus exposure and HLA in healthy donors. Regarding the study as a whole: A missense variant in DCLRE1C was later tied to TCR beta V- and J-gene trimming. Associated with cytomegalovirus, according to the listing, were around 170 TCR beta chains.

As to this clone: Its antigen remains unidentified.

The J segment lost 8 bases and the V segment lost 8 bases, leaving 11 bases of the junction unmatched. This CDR3 is 15 amino acids long. In germline, CDR1 is SGHAT, CDR2 FQNNGV. The PCR was carried out with 60 Vbeta primers and 13 Jbeta primers. Method: immunoSEQ multiplex PCR; TCRdb's copy keeps in-frame clones and lacks some. Seen here are about 82,000 clones, about 71% observed once, and the top ten hold about 8%. The sample taken for sequencing was PBMCs. The sequence derives from a man in his sixties in good health and CMV-seronegative. This chain links TRBV11-2 with TRBJ2-3, with TRBD1 matching 12 bases. The CDR3 coding sequence is TGTGCCAGCGCCGGGACAGGGGGCCGCGTAGGTACGCAGTATTTT. It encodes CASAGTGGRVGTQYF.